Following are 8 T cell receptor beta chains from one sample sequenced in a study of monozygotic twins with inflammatory bowel disease. TCRdb reprocessed the 5' RACE reads, with one entry per CDR3 protein and no DNA. This sample's table reports some 170,000 distinct CDR3 sequences. The sequenced sample was blood. The receptors come from a human donor with ulcerative colitis or Crohn's disease, or a healthy co-twin of an affected twin (not recorded which).

The rearrangement uses TRBV7-2 and TRBJ2-4; TCRdb's D gene call, TRBD1, goes unchecked for lack of DNA. CDR3 size: 17 residues. Germline V gene sequence: CDR1 SGHTA, CDR2 FQGNSA. The CDR3 here is CASSHRGWGLMENIQYF.

The chain recombines TRBV10-3 with TRBJ1-3. The V gene's germline CDR1 is ENHRY and CDR2 SYGVKD. The CDR3 has 14 residues. CDR3 in amino acids: CAISVQGSGNTIYF.

The J gene is TRBJ2-7, the V gene TRBV5-1. Germline V lookup: CDR1 SGHRS, CDR2 YFSETQ. The CDR3 spans 15 residues. CDR3 in amino acids: CASSLGPGTSYEQYF.

The chain recombines TRBV27 with TRBJ1-1; checking the TCRdb D call of TRBD1 is not possible without DNA. CDR1 is MNHEY, CDR2 SMNVEV, per germline (reference sequence). CDR3 length equals 15 residues. The CDR3 loop is CASSTRGGRIAEAFF.

The V and J genes are TRBV5-6 and TRBJ1-3. The germline CDR1 and CDR2 sequences are SGHDT and YYEEEE. The CDR3 runs to 12 residues. CDR3 sequence: CASSLGGNTIYF. The full variable domain, completed using reference TRBV5-6 and TRBJ1-3, is DAGVTQSPTHLIKTRGQQVTLRCSPKSGHDTVSWYQQALGQGPQFIFQYYEEEERQRGNFPDRFSGHQFPNYSSELNVNALLLGDSALYLCASSLGGNTIYFGEGSWLTVV.

CDR3 protein: CAITGGLALGEQFF. The V and J genes are TRBV10-3 and TRBJ2-1; TCRdb indicates TRBD2, and absent DNA this call remains unverified. Per germline, CDR1 ENHRY and CDR2 SYGVKD. The CDR3 totals 14 residues.

The rearrangement uses TRBV5-1 and TRBJ2-4; TCRdb returns TRBD1, unconfirmable since there is no DNA. Per germline, CDR1 SGHRS and CDR2 YFSETQ. The CDR3 runs 15 residues. CDR3 loop: CASSLEGTGKNIQYF.

The V and J genes are TRBV19 and TRBJ2-3; TCRdb reports TRBD1, a call that lacks DNA to check it against. The CDR3 has 17 amino acids. Germline V lookup: CDR1 LNHDA, CDR2 SQIVND (reference sequence). Here the CDR3 reads CASSRARTGVGTDTQYF.